Detailed here is one T cell receptor (beta chain). Only a few counts were recorded for this clonotype. Its recognized antigen is unknown. It has no much larger one-base neighbor in the sample; base qualities were not kept. The library relied on PCR. The data were produced on an Illumina HiSeq 2500. TCR library preparation used molecular barcoding, with unique molecular identifiers applied to normalize quantification of the TCRbeta repertoire. TCRdb itself trimmed the public reads at Q25 with fastp, ran MiXCR and retained productive beta chains. Rows are combined by CDR3 protein, so each entry shows the most common genes and DNA. Counted in this sample were about 540,000 distinct CDR3 sequences; 15% to 20% of them appeared once. The leading ten clones occupy more than 2.5% of the sample. The CDR3 holds 17 amino acids from the cysteine to the phenylalanine. Of all the DNA, just the CDR3 is kept, 51 bases in frame from base 1. For this chain, trimming is 2 bases at the V end and 3 bases at the J end, and the number of junction bases without a gene match is 6. CDR1 is given as LGHDT and CDR2 as YNNKEL, both from the germline V gene (reference sequence).

This specimen belongs to a study of T-cell reconstitution after alpha-beta-depleted transplantation in children (TCRdb year 2016). For context, the study as a whole: The study quantitatively tracked T-cell immune reconstitution after TCRalphabeta/CD19-depleted allogeneic hematopoietic cell transplantation in children using TCR repertoire profiling.

The sequencing used PBMCs from the stem cell graft donor, collected from the stem cell graft. The receptor was derived from a human donor who donated a stem cell graft to a child with acute lymphoblastic leukemia. The sequence is built from TRBV3-1 and TRBJ2-1; a stretch of 11 junction bases matches TRBD2. The CDR3 loop reads CASSQPGTSGHYNEQFF. The sequenced DNA is TGTGCCAGCAGCCAACCCGGGACTAGCGGCCACTACAATGAGCAGTTCTTC.